The source of this T cell receptor beta chain is a study of early T cells in non-severe SARS-CoV-2 infection. The CDR3 has 17 residues. The trim removed 0 bases at V and 0 bases at J, leaving 4 bases unmatched. Germline CDR1 SEHNR, CDR2 FQNEAQ (reference sequence). This clonotype was detected only a few times. Its antigen is not known. Findings and limits, study-wide: Missing private and CD4 specificities, VDJdb matching favored anti-spike CD8 responses.

Each single cDNA molecule received a unique molecular identifier. Via MiXCR, TCRdb re-called the 5' RACE reads, giving one row per CDR3 protein. The sample gives under 85,000 distinct CDR3 sequences, more than 10% of which show up once; around 16% is in the top ten. This specimen consisted of whole blood, obtained at baseline. This clonotype was obtained from an adult who was a healthcare worker with PCR-confirmed SARS-CoV-2 infection or an uninfected control (not recorded which). The donor label of this sample is uncertain. The J gene is TRBJ2-3, the V gene TRBV7-9; TRBD2 matches 9 bases. DNA for the CDR3: TGTGCCAGCAGCTTAGCAAGCGGGGGGACTAGCACAGATACGCAGTATTTT. It translates to CASSLASGGTSTDTQYF.